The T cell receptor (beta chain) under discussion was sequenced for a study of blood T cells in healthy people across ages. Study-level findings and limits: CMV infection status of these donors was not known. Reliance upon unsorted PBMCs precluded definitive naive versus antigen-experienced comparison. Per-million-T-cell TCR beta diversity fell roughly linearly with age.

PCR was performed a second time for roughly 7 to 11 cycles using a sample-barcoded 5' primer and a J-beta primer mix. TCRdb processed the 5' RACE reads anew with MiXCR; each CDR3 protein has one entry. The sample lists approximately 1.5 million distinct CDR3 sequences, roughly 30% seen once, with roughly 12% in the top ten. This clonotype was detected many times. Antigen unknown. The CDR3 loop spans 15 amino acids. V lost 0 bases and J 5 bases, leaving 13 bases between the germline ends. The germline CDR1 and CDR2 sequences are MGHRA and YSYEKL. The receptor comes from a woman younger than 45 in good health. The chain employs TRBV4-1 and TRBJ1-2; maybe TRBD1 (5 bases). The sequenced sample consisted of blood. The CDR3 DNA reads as TGCGCCAGCAGCCAAGATCGCGGGACCCATTATGGCTACACCTTC. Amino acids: CASSQDRGTHYGYTF.